Below are 5 T cell receptor beta chains sequenced from a single sample in a study of T cell clusters in autoimmune cytopenias. One tube held mixed TRB-A and TRB-B primer pools for touch-down PCR. TCRdb reanalyzed the multiplex PCR reads and collapses them to one entry per CDR3 protein, without DNA. The sample totals more than 5,500 distinct CDR3 sequences. About 39,000 genome equivalents of blood DNA were amplified for TRB. These sequences were also reported in another study, on T cell repertoires in aging, cancer and after chemotherapy.

Sequences were obtained from peripheral blood. All receptors come from a human donor in good health.

Frequency places this clonotype as medium-sized. This chain links TRBV5-1 with TRBJ2-2; TCRdb picks TRBD2, but there is no DNA to check that call. The CDR3 extends over 15 amino acids. Per germline, CDR1 SGHRS and CDR2 YFSETQ. The CDR3 is CASSLEASGSGELFF.

This clonotype is medium-sized by frequency. The chain joins TRBV19 to TRBJ2-5; no DNA is available, so the TRBD1 call from TCRdb remains unchecked. The CDR3 length is 14 residues. CDR1 and CDR2 from the germline V gene are LNHDA and SQIVND (reference sequence). This CDR3 reads CASSLGQGLETQYF. The whole variable domain, remainder taken from reference TRBV19 and TRBJ2-5, is DGGITQSPKYLFRKEGQNVTLSCEQNLNHDAMYWYRQDPGQGLRLIYYSQIVNDFQKGDIAEGYSVSREKKESFPLTVTSAQKNPTAFYLCASSLGQGLETQYFGPGTRLLVL.

This clonotype counts as medium-sized by frequency. This rearrangement joins TRBV24-1 to TRBJ2-5; TCRdb picks TRBD2, but there is no DNA to check that call. The CDR3 sequence is 15 residues long. The germline CDR1 and CDR2 sequences are KGHDR and SFDVKD. This CDR3 is CATSDAVGGQETQYF.

Frequency places this clonotype as medium-sized (0.01 to 0.1%). J is TRBJ2-1 and V is TRBV7-9; no DNA is available, so the TRBD1 call from TCRdb remains unchecked. CDR1 SEHNR and CDR2 FQNEAQ come from the germline V gene (reference sequence). CDR3 length equals 12 residues. The CDR3: CASRNRDNEQFF.

The chain combines TRBV6-5 with TRBJ2-5; TCRdb names TRBD2, which stays unverified in the absence of DNA. The germline gives CDR1 MNHEY, CDR2 SVGAGI. The CDR3 runs to 17 residues. The CDR3 loop is CASSYVGLAGEQETQYF.